The 12 T cell receptor beta chains below were found in one sample sequenced in a study of shared clonotypes between healthy human individuals. Data came from immunoSEQ multiplex PCR; TCRdb stores just in-frame clones and leaves some out. The sample lists over 1.4 million clones, roughly 97% occurring once. The sample was naive CD4+ T cells sorted from blood. Sample subset: CD45RA+ positively selected. These receptors all come from a man between 25 and 39 years old in good health.

The chain couples TRBV19 to TRBJ1-3, with a tentative D call TRBD1 (5 bases). Germline CDR1 and CDR2: LNHDA and SQIVND (reference sequence). Trimming removed 5 bases from V and 4 bases from J, with 12 bases in between. The CDR3 runs to 14 residues. The DNA of the CDR3 is TGTGCCAGTAGTCGACAGCTGTCGGGAAACACCATATATTTT. As protein: CASSRQLSGNTIYF.

As for this clone: Other nucleotide sequences in the sample specify the same CDR3. The chain uses TRBV5-1 and TRBJ2-1; D is ambiguous. Per the germline V gene, CDR1 is SGHRS and CDR2 is YFSETQ. V lost 1 base and J 1 base, leaving 0 bases between the germline ends. The CDR3 is 12 residues long. CDR3 sequence reads: CASSLSYNEQFF. In DNA form, the CDR3 reads TGCGCCAGCAGCTTGTCCTACAATGAGCAGTTCTTC. The variable domain in full, with the rest retrieved from reference TRBV5-1 and TRBJ2-1, is KAGVTQTPRYLIKTRGQQVTLSCSPISGHRSVSWYQQTPGQGLQFLFEYFSETQRNKGNFPGRFSGRQFSNSRSEMNVSTLELGDSALYLCASSLSYNEQFFGPGTRLTVL.

V usage is TRBV7-9 and J usage is TRBJ2-7, with a weak D call TRBD2 (6 bases). Germline CDR1 is SEHNR and CDR2 is FQNEAQ (reference sequence). The V gene lost 1 base and the J gene lost 0 bases, with 10 bases spanning the gap. CDR3 size: 15 residues. CDR3 in amino acids: CASSLGPEGSYEQYF. CDR3 DNA: TGTGCCAGCAGCTTAGGACCGGAGGGCTCCTACGAGCAGTACTTC.

The gene calls are TRBV5-1 and TRBJ2-5; maybe TRBD2 (6 bases). CDR1 is SGHRS, CDR2 YFSETQ, per germline. The CDR3 contains 16 residues. Trimming pared 0 bases from V and 4 bases from J, leaving 16 bases between. The CDR3 spells CASSLVPGVGGETQYF. DNA of the CDR3: TGCGCCAGCAGCTTGGTACCGGGAGTGGGGGGAGAGACCCAGTACTTC.

This chain uses TRBV5-1 with TRBJ2-1; 9 nucleotides align to TRBD1. The J segment lost 7 bases and the V segment lost 2 bases, leaving 7 bases of the junction unmatched. From germline, CDR1 is SGHRS and CDR2 YFSETQ. The CDR3 sequence is 15 residues long. The CDR3, as DNA: TGCGCCAGCAGCTTCCCGCGGACAGGGGAGAATGAGCAGTTCTTC. It specifies CASSFPRTGENEQFF.

The chain has TRBV6-5 and TRBJ2-1, with a tentative D call TRBD1 (6 bases). The CDR3 spans 15 residues. Germline V gene lookup returns CDR1 MNHEY and CDR2 SVGAGI. Trimming took 6 bases from V and 7 from J, leaving 19 bases between them. The CDR3: CASSSLPQGNNEQFF. In DNA form, the CDR3 reads TGTGCCAGCAGCTCTCTTCCTCAGGGGAATAATGAGCAGTTCTTC.

The chain carries TRBV6-5 and TRBJ1-4; 7 bases line up with TRBD1. Germline CDR1 reads MNHEY; CDR2 reads SVGAGI. CDR3 size: 14 residues. The V and J ends lost 6 bases and 2 bases, in that order; junction bases with no gene match: 3. CDR3 residues: CASRQGGTNEKLFF. The CDR3 DNA reads TGTGCCAGCAGGCAGGGGGGGACTAATGAAAAACTGTTTTTT.

This chain uses TRBV19 with TRBJ2-2, with D unresolved. Germline values: CDR1 LNHDA, CDR2 SQIVND (reference sequence). There are 14 residues in the CDR3. The V end was cut by 3 bases, the J end by 0 bases, with 5 bases between. CDR3 nucleotides: TGTGCCAGTAGTATGACGGCGAACACCGGGGAGCTGTTTTTT. Its protein is CASSMTANTGELFF.

This clone was recorded only once. The V and J genes are TRBV7-6 and TRBJ1-2; D perhaps matches TRBD1 (6 bases). V was clipped by 4 bases and J by 2 bases, with 14 bases between them. The CDR3 length is 15 residues. From germline, CDR1 is SGHVS and CDR2 FNYEAQ. The CDR3 here is CASSSGGAGNYGYTF. The CDR3 region has the DNA TGTGCCAGCAGCTCCGGGGGGGCCGGAAACTATGGCTACACCTTC.

Turning to this clone: Other nucleotide sequences in the sample specify the same CDR3. This chain links TRBV5-1 with TRBJ2-5; D is ambiguous. The CDR3 runs to 13 residues. V was pared by 0 bases and J by 1 base, with 4 bases between. The germline gives CDR1 SGHRS, CDR2 YFSETQ. The CDR3 coding sequence is TGCGCCAGCAGCTTGGTAGGCCAAGAGACCCAGTACTTC. Protein product: CASSLVGQETQYF. Drawing the rest from reference TRBV5-1 and TRBJ2-5, the complete variable domain is KAGVTQTPRYLIKTRGQQVTLSCSPISGHRSVSWYQQTPGQGLQFLFEYFSETQRNKGNFPGRFSGRQFSNSRSEMNVSTLELGDSALYLCASSLVGQETQYFGPGTRLLVL.

For this clone: The same CDR3 is also encoded by other DNA sequences in this sample. V gene TRBV5-1 combines with J gene TRBJ2-7; the match to TRBD2 covers 10 bases. The V gene end was trimmed by 0 bases and the J gene end by 1 base; junction bases not matched to a gene: 1. Germline values: CDR1 SGHRS, CDR2 YFSETQ. This CDR3 is built from 15 residues. CDR3 nucleotides: TGCGCCAGCAGCTTGGCACTAGCGGGATCCTACGAGCAGTACTTC. Encoded protein: CASSLALAGSYEQYF.

The rearrangement joins TRBV13 to TRBJ2-2, with D perhaps TRBD1 (6 bases). V was shortened by 1 base and J by 1 base, with 13 bases between the two germline ends. Germline loops: CDR1 PRHDT, CDR2 FYEKMQ (reference sequence). CDR3 length: 17 residues. CDR3 loop: CASSLDETGLNTGELFF. CDR3 DNA: TGTGCCAGCAGCTTAGACGAGACAGGCTTGAACACCGGGGAGCTGTTTTTT.